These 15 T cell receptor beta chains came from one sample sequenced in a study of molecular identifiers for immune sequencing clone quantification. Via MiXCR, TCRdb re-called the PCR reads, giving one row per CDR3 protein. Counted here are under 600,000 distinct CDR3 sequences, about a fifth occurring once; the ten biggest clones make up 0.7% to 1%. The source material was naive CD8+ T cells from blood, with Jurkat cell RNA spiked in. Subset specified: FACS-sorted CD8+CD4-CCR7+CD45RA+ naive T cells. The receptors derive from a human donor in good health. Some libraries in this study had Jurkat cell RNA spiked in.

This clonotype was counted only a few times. CDR3: CASSLKYGDTGELFF. In DNA form, the CDR3 reads TGTGCCAGCAGCTTAAAGTACGGGGACACCGGGGAGCTGTTTTTT. The rearrangement uses TRBV7-9 and TRBJ2-2, with D perhaps TRBD2 (5 bases). The V gene's germline CDR1 is SEHNR and CDR2 FQNEAQ (reference sequence). The CDR3 spans 15 residues. The V end lost 2 bases, the J end lost 3 bases, and 10 bases lay between the germline ends.

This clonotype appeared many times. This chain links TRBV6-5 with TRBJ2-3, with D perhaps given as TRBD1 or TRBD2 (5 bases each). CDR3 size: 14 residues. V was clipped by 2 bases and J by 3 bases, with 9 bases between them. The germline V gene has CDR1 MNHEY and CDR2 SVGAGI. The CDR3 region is CASSYGGPTDTQYF. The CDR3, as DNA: TGTGCCAGCAGTTACGGGGGACCGACAGATACGCAGTATTTT.

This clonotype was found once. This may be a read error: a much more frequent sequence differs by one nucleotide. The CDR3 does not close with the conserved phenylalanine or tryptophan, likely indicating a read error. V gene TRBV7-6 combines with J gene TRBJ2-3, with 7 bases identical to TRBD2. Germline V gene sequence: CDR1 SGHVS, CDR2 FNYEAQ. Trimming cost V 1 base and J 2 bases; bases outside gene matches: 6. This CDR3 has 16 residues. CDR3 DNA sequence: TGTGCCAGCAGCTTAGTCGGCGGGGGAATCACAGATACGCAGTATTCT. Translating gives CASSLVGGGITDTQYS.

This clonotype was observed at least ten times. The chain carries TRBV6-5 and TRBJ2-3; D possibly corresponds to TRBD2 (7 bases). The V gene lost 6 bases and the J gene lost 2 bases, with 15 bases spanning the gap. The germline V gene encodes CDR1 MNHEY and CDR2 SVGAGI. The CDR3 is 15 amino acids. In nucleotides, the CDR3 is TGTGCCAGCAGCTACGGGGGGCGAACCACAGATACGCAGTATTTT. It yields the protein CASSYGGRTTDTQYF.

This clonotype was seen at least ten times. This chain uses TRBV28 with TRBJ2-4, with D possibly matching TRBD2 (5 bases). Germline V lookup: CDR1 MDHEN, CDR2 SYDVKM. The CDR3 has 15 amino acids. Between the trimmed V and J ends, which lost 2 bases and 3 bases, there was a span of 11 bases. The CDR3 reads CASSLRGLDKNIQYF. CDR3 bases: TGTGCCAGCAGTTTAAGAGGACTGGACAAAAACATTCAGTACTTC. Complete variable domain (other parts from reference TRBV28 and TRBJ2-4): DVKVTQSSRYLVKRTGEKVFLECVQDMDHENMFWYRQDPGLGLRLIYFSYDVKMKEKGDIPEGYSVSREKKERFSLILESASTNQTSMYLCASSLRGLDKNIQYFGAGTRLSVL.

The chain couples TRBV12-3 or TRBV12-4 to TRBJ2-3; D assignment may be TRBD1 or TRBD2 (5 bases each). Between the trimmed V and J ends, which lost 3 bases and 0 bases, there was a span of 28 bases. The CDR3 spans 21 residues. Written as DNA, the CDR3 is TGTGCCAGCAGTTTTAGTCCCTGGGGGACGGACGAAGAACTGAGCACAGATACGCAGTATTTT. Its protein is CASSFSPWGTDEELSTDTQYF.

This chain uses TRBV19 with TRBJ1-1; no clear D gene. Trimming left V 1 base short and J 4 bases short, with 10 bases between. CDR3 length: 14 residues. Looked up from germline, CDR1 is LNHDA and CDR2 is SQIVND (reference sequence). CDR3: CASSIVGGSTEAFF. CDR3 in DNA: TGTGCCAGTAGTATAGTCGGTGGGAGCACTGAAGCTTTCTTT.

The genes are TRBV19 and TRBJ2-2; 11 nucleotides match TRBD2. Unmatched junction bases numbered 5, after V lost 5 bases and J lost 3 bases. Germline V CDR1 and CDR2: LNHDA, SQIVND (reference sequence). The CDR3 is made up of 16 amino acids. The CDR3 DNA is TGTGCCAGTAGTCTGGGGACTAGCGGTTACACCGGGGAGCTGTTTTTT. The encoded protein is CASSLGTSGYTGELFF. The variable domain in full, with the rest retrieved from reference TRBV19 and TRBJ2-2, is DGGITQSPKYLFRKEGQNVTLSCEQNLNHDAMYWYRQDPGQGLRLIYYSQIVNDFQKGDIAEGYSVSREKKESFPLTVTSAQKNPTAFYLCASSLGTSGYTGELFFGEGSRLTVL.

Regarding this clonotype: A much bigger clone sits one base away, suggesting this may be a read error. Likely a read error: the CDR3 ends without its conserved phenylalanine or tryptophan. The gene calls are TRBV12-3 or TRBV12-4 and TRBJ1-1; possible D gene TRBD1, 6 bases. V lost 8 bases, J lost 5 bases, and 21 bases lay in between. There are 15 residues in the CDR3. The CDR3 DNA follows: TGTGCCAGCCTCGGACTAGGGCAGGGGAGGACTGAAGCTTTCCTT. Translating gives CASLGLGQGRTEAFL.

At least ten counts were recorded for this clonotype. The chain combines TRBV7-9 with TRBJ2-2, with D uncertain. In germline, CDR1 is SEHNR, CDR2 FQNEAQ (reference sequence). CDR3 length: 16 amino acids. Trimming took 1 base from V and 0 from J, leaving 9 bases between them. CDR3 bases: TGTGCCAGCAGCTTAGGACCTATCGCGAACACCGGGGAGCTGTTTTTT. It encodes CASSLGPIANTGELFF.

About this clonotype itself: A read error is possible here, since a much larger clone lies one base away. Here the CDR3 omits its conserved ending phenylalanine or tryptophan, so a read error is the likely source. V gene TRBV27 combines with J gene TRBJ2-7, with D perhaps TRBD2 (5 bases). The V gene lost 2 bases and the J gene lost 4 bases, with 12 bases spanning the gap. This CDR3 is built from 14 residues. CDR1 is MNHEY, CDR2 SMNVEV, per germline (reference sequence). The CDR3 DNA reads TGTGCCAGCAGTTTAACTGGGAGAGGATACGAGCAGTACTCC. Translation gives CASSLTGRGYEQYS.

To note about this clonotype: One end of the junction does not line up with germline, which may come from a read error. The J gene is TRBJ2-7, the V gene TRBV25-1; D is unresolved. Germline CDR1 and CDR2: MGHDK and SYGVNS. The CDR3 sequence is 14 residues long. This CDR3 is CTSSPRTENYEQYF. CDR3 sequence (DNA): TGTACCAGCAGTCCACGGACCGAGAACTACGAGCAGTACTTC.

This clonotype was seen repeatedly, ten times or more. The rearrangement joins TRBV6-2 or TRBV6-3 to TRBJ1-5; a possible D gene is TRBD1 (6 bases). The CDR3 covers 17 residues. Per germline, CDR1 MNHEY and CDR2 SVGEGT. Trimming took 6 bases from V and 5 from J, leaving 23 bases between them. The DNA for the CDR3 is TGTGCCAGCAGGACGTATGGGATTACAGGGACCGATCAGCCCCAGCATTTT. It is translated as CASRTYGITGTDQPQHF.

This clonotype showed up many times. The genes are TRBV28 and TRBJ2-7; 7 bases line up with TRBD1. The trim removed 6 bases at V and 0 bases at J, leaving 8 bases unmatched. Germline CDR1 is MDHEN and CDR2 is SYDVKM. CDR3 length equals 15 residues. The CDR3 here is CASSLGTVYSYEQYF. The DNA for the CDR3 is TGTGCCAGCAGCCTGGGGACAGTTTACTCCTACGAGCAGTACTTC.

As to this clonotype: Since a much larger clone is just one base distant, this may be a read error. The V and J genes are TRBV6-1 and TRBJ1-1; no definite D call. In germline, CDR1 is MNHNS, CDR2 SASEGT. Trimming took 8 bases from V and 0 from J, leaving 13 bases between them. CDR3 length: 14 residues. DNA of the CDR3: TGTGCCAGCCCTAATCAAGGGATGAACACTGAAGCTTTCTTT. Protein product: CASPNQGMNTEAFF.